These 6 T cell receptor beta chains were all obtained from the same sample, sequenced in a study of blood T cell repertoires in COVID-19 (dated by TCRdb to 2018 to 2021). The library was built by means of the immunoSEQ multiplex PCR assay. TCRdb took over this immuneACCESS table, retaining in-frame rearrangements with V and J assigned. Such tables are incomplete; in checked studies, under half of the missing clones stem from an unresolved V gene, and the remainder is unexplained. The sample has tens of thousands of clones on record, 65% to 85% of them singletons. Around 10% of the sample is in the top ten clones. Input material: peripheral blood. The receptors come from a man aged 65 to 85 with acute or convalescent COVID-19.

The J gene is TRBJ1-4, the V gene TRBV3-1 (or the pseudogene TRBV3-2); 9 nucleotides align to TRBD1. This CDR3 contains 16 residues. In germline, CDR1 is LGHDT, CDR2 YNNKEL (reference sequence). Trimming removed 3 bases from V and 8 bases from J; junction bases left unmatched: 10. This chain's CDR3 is CASSQPLTGGREKLFF. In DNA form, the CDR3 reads TGTGCCAGCAGCCAGCCCCTTACAGGGGGCAGGGAAAAACTGTTTTTT.

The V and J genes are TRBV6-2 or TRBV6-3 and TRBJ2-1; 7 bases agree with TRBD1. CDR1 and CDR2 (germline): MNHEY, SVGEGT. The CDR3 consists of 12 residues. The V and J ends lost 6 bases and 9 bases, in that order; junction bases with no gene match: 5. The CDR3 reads CASSPNRGEQFF. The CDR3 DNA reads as TGTGCCAGCAGCCCGAACAGGGGTGAGCAGTTCTTC.

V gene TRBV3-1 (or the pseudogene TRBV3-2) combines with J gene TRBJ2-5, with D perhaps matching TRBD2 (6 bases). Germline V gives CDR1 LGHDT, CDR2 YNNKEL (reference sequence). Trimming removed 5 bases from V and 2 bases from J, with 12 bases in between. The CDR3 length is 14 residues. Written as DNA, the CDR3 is TGTGCCAGCAGCTCATTAGCGGAACAAGAGACCCAGTACTTC. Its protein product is CASSSLAEQETQYF.

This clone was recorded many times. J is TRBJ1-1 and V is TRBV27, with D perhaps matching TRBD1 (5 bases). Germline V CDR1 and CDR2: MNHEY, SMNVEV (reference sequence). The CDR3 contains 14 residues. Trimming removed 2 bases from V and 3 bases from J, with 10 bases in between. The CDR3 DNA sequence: TGTGCCAGCAGTTTACAGGGATCGCACACTGAAGCTTTCTTT. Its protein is CASSLQGSHTEAFF.

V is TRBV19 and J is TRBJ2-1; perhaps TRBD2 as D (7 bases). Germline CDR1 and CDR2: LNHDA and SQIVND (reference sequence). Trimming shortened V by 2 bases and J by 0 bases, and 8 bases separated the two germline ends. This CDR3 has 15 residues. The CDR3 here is CASSIRGGSYNEQFF. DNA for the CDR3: TGTGCCAGTAGTATAAGGGGGGGCTCCTACAATGAGCAGTTCTTC. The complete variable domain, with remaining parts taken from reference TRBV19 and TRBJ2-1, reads DGGITQSPKYLFRKEGQNVTLSCEQNLNHDAMYWYRQDPGQGLRLIYYSQIVNDFQKGDIAEGYSVSREKKESFPLTVTSAQKNPTAFYLCASSIRGGSYNEQFFGPGTRLTVL.

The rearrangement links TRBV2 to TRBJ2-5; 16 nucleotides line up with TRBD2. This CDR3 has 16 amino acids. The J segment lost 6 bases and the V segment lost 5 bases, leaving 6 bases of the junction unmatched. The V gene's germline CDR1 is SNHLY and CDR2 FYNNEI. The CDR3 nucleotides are TGTGCCAGCAGTTCTGGGACTAGCGGGGGGGCAAAGACCCAGTACTTC. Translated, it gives CASSSGTSGGAKTQYF.